The clone carrying this T cell receptor (beta chain) was observed once. The sample belongs to a study of blood T cell repertoires in COVID-19. As for the study in general: COVID-19 samples, acute and convalescent, were from the United States, Italy and Spain. T cells, B-cell-depleted T cells, or PBMCs provided the cDNA or gDNA that served as material.

Under the authors' procedure: From reference gene primer amplification, estimates of nucleated cell counts were derived. TCRdb's copy holds only in-frame clones and misses some; the assay was immunoSEQ multiplex PCR. That table is the source of V, J and clone size, and D and trimming were worked out from the DNA. The sample has roughly 250,000 clones; around 80% are singletons. The V end was cut by 1 base, the J end by 2 bases, with 7 bases between. In germline, CDR1 is SEHNR, CDR2 FQNEAQ (reference sequence). The CDR3 is 14 amino acids. The receptor comes from a woman between 40 and 55 years old with active or convalescent COVID-19. The V call is TRBV7-9, the J call TRBJ2-3, with D unclear. The sample taken for sequencing was peripheral blood. This CDR3 reads CASSLDTNTDTQYF. The CDR3 nucleotides read TGTGCCAGCAGCTTAGATACAAACACAGATACGCAGTATTTT.